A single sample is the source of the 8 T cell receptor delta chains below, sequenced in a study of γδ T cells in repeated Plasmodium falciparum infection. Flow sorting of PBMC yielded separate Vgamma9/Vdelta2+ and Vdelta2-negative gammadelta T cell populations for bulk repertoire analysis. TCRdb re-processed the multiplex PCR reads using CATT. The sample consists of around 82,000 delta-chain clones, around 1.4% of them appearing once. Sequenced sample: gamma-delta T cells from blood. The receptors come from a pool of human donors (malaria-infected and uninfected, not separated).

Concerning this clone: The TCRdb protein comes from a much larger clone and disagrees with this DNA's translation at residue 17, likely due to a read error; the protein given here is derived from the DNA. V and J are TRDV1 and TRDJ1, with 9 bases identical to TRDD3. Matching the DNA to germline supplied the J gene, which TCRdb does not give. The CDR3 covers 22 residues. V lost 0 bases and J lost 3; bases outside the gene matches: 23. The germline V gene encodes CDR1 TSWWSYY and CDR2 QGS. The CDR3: CALGELEGCYHTGGRYADKLIF. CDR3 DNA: TGTGCTCTTGGGGAACTTGAGGGGTGTTATCATACTGGGGGAAGGTACGCCGATAAACTCATCTTT.

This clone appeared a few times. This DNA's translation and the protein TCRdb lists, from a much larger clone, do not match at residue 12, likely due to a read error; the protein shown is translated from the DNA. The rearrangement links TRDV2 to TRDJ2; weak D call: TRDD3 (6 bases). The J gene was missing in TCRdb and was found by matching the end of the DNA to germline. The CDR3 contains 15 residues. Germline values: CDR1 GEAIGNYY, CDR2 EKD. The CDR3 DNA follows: TGTGCCTGTGACTGGGGGGCACCTTTGACAGCACGACTCTTCTTT. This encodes CACDWGAPLTARLFF.

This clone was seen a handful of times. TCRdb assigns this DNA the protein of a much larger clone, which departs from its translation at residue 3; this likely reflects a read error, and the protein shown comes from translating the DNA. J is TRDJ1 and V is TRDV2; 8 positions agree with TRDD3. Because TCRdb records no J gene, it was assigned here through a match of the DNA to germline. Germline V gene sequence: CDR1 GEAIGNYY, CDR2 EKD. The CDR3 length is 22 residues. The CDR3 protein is CARDTYWGDPRGPRKDTDKLIF. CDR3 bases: TGTGCCCGTGACACCTACTGGGGGGACCCGAGAGGCCCCCGAAAGGACACCGATAAACTCATCTTT.

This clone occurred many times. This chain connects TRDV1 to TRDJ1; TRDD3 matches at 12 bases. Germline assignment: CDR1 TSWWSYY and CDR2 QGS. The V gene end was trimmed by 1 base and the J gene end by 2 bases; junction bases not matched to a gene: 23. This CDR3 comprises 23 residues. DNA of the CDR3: TGTGCTCTTGGGGAACAATGCAAGGAGATGATCCCTACTGGGGGATACAGTACCGATAAACTCATCTTT. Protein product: CALGEQCKEMIPTGGYSTDKLIF.

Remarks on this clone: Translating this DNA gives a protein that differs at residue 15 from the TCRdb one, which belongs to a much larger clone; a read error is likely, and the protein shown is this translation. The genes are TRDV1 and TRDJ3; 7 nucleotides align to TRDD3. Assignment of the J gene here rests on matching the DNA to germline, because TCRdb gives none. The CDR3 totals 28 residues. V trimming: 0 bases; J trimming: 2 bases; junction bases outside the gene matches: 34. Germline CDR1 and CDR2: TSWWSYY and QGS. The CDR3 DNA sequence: TGTGCTCTTGGGGAACTAGTGGGACCTCTACAATCGTACTGGGGTAGGCCGAAGAGCCCCTGGGACACCCGACAGATGTTTTTC. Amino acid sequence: CALGELVGPLQSYWGRPKSPWDTRQMFF.

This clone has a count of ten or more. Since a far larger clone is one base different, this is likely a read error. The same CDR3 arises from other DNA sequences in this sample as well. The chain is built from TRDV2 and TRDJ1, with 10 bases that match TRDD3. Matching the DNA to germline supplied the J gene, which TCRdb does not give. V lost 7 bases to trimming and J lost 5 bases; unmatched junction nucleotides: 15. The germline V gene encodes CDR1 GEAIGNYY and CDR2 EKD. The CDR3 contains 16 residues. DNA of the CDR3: TGTGCCTGCGAGAAGATGGGGGATACCCTGAAGGATAAACTCATCTTT. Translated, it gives CACEKMGDTLKDKLIF.

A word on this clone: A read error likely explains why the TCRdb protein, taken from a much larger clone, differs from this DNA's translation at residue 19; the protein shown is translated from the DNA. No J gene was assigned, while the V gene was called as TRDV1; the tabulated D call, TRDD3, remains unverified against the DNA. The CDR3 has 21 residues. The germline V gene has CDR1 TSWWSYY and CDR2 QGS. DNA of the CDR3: TGTGCTCTTGGGGAAGGGGTCCTAAGAAACCGGGGGATACGATACACCGATAAACCCATCTTT. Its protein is CALGEGVLRNRGIRYTDKPIF.

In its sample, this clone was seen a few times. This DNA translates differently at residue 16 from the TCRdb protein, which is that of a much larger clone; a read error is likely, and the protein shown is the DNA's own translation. The CDR3 DNA sequence: TGTGCTCTTGGGGAACTACCTACAGGGTGGGGGATACGATGGGACCCCCGACAGATGTTTTTC. As protein: CALGELPTGWGIRWDPRQMFF. The chain has TRDV1 and TRDJ3, with 11 bases fitting TRDD3. The CDR3 loop spans 21 amino acids. The germline gives CDR1 TSWWSYY, CDR2 QGS.